This TCR beta chain was retrieved from a study of control samples from healthy donors and cancer patients. There are 15 residues in the CDR3. V lost 2 bases, J lost 4 bases, and 9 bases lay in between. Germline CDR1 and CDR2: LGHDT and YNNKEL (reference sequence). Sequenced by immunoSEQ multiplex PCR; TCRdb stores in-frame clones only, minus some. The sample includes roughly 120,000 clones, 88% of them seen just once. Sequencing was carried out using blood. The receptor comes from a woman aged 70-85 years in good health. The rearrangement joins TRBV3-1 (or the pseudogene TRBV3-2) to TRBJ1-6; D call uncertain. The DNA of the CDR3 is TGTGCCAGCAGCCAAACGGGAGCATATAATTCACCCCTCCACTTT. Its translation is CASSQTGAYNSPLHF.